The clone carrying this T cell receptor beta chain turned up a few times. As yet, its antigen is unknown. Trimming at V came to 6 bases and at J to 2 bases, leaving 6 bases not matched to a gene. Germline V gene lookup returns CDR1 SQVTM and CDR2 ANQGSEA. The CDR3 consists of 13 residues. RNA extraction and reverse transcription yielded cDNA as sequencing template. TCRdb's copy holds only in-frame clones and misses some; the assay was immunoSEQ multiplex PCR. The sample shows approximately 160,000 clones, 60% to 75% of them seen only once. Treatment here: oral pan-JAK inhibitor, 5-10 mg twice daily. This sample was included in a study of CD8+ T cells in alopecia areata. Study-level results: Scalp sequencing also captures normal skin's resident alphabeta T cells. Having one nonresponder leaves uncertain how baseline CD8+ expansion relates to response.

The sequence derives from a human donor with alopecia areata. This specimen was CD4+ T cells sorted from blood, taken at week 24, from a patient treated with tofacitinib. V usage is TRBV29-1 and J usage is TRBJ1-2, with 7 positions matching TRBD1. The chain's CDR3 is CSVPPTGNYGYTF. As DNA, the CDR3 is TGCAGCGTCCCACCGACAGGGAACTATGGCTACACCTTC. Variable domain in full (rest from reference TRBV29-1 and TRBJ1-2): SAVISQKPSRDICQRGTSLTIQCQVDSQVTMMFWYRQQPGQSLTLIATANQGSEATYESGFVIDKFPISRPNLTFSTLTVSNMSPEDSSIYLCSVPPTGNYGYTFGSGTRLTVV.